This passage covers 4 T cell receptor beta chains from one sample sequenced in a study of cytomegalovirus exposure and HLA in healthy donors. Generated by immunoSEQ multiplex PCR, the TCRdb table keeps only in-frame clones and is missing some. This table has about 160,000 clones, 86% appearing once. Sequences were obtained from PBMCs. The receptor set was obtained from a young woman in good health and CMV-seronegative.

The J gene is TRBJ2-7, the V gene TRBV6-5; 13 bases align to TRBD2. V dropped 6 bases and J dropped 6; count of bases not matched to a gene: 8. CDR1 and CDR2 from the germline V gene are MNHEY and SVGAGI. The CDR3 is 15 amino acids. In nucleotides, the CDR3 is TGTGCCAGCAGACCGGGACTAGCGGGATCCAGCGAGCAGTACTTC. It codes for CASRPGLAGSSEQYF.

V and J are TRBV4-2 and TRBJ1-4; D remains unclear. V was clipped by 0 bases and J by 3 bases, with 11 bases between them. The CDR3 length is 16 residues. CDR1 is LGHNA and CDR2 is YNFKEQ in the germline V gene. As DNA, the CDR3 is TGTGCCAGCAGCCAAGATCAAGGACTGGCTAATGAAAAACTGTTTTTT. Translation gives CASSQDQGLANEKLFF.

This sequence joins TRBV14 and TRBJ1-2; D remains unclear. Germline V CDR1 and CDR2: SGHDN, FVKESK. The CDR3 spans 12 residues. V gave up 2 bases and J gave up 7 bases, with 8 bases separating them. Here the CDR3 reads CASSQHRVGYTF. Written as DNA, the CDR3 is TGTGCCAGCAGCCAACATAGAGTTGGCTACACCTTC.

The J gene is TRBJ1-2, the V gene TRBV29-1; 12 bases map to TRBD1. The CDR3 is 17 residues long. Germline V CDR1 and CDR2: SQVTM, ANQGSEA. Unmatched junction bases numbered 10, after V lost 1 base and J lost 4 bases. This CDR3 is CSVEVRVGTGGTYGYTF. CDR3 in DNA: TGCAGCGTTGAAGTTAGAGTGGGGACAGGGGGCACCTATGGCTACACCTTC. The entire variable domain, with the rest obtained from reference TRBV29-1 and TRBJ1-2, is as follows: SAVISQKPSRDICQRGTSLTIQCQVDSQVTMMFWYRQQPGQSLTLIATANQGSEATYESGFVIDKFPISRPNLTFSTLTVSNMSPEDSSIYLCSVEVRVGTGGTYGYTFGSGTRLTVV.